These T cell receptor beta chains were read from a single sample in a study of T cells after yellow fever vaccination. TCRdb redid the calling of the 5' RACE reads with MiXCR, one entry per CDR3 protein. The data contain 60,000 to 85,000 distinct CDR3 sequences, about 6.6% of them seen just once; the ten biggest clones take up 35%. Material: CD8+ T cells sorted from PBMCs, obtained 5 days after the first yellow fever vaccination. The source is a man in his late teens or twenties who received the YFV17D yellow fever vaccine. CDR3s include the opening cysteine and the closing phenylalanine or tryptophan. The D gene is left open where the match is weak. Size values are once, few and many counts, or a class for expanded clones, and some rows have none.

v_call	d_call	clone_size	j_call	cdr3_aa	cdr3_nt
TRBV5-1	-	many	TRBJ1-5	CASSSLHGQFNQPQHF	TGCGCCAGCAGCAGCTTGCATGGGCAGTTCAATCAGCCCCAGCATTTT
TRBV29-1	TRBD1	many	TRBJ2-2	CSVEGQGAGGELFF	TGCAGCGTTGAAGGGCAGGGGGCTGGCGGGGAGCTGTTTTTT
TRBV6-2/TRBV6-3	TRBD1	-	TRBJ1-2	CASRRGQAGIYGYTF	TGTGCCAGCAGACGAGGACAGGCTGGTATCTATGGCTACACCTTC
TRBV27	-	few	TRBJ1-2	CASRSSGTFYTF	TGTGCCAGCAGGTCGAGCGGGACGTTCTACACCTTC
TRBV5-4	-	-	TRBJ1-2	CASSLVLASPANYGYTF	TGTGCCAGCAGCTTGGTCTTGGCATCCCCAGCTAACTATGGCTACACCTTC
TRBV4-1	-	-	TRBJ1-1	CATSQDGRKAEAFF	TGCGCCACCAGCCAAGATGGGCGGAAAGCTGAAGCTTTCTTT
TRBV7-8	TRBD2	few	TRBJ2-5	CASSYASGGLQETQYF	TGTGCCAGCAGCTATGCTAGCGGGGGACTCCAAGAGACCCAGTACTTC
TRBV7-2	-	few	TRBJ2-7	CASSLTLSSYEQYF	TGTGCCAGCAGCTTAACCCTCTCCTCCTACGAGCAGTACTTC
TRBV7-6	-	few	TRBJ1-4	CASSFGRDPPTNEKLFF	TGTGCCAGCAGCTTCGGTCGGGATCCCCCAACTAATGAAAAACTGTTTTTT
TRBV11-3	-	few	TRBJ2-1	CASSLLNGVEQFF	TGTGCCAGCAGCTTATTAAACGGGGTTGAGCAGTTCTTC
TRBV27	TRBD2	-	TRBJ2-3	CASSLGVDSGGDTDTQYF	TGTGCCAGCAGTTTAGGGGTAGATAGCGGGGGGGACACAGATACGCAGTATTTT
TRBV19	TRBD2	many	TRBJ2-7	CASSSGGPYEQYF	TGTGCCAGTAGCTCGGGGGGACCCTACGAGCAGTACTTC
TRBV6-2/TRBV6-3	TRBD2	-	TRBJ2-1	CASTAGGMDEQFF	TGTGCCAGCACCGCGGGGGGGATGGATGAGCAGTTCTTC
TRBV5-5	-	many	TRBJ1-5	CASSSIQGNQPQHF	TGTGCCAGCAGCTCGATACAGGGTAATCAGCCCCAGCATTTT
TRBV28	-	few	TRBJ1-5	CASSSGGVQPQHF	TGTGCCAGCAGTTCGGGGGGGGTTCAGCCCCAGCATTTT
TRBV5-4	-	few	TRBJ2-5	CASSQEDQETQYF	TGTGCCAGCAGTCAGGAAGACCAAGAGACCCAGTACTTC
TRBV11-1	TRBD1	many	TRBJ2-3	CASRERGGQLTDTQYF	TGTGCCAGCAGGGAACGAGGGGGACAGCTGACAGATACGCAGTATTTT
TRBV11-2	-	many	TRBJ1-1	CASSLGQNTEAFF	TGTGCCAGCAGCTTAGGGCAGAACACTGAAGCTTTCTTT
TRBV4-3	-	-	TRBJ2-1	CASSQDTNRETRDEQFF	TGCGCCAGCAGCCAAGATACGAACAGGGAAACGAGGGATGAGCAGTTCTTC
TRBV20-1	-	many	TRBJ1-1	CSAVEVGAEAFF	TGCAGTGCCGTTGAGGTGGGGGCTGAAGCTTTCTTT
TRBV12-3/TRBV12-4	-	-	TRBJ2-6	CASIYSGANVLTF	TGTGCCAGCATATACTCTGGGGCCAACGTCCTGACTTTC
TRBV29-1	-	many	TRBJ1-1	CSVEDTRVGTEAFF	TGCAGCGTTGAAGATACCAGGGTCGGCACTGAAGCTTTCTTT
TRBV5-1	-	few	TRBJ1-1	CASSLVQRNTEAFF	TGCGCCAGCAGCTTGGTACAGCGTAACACTGAAGCTTTCTTT
TRBV5-1	-	many	TRBJ1-1	CASTPDTTEFAEAFF	TGCGCCAGCACCCCAGACACCACCGAATTCGCTGAAGCTTTCTTT
TRBV5-4	-	few	TRBJ2-1	CASSPGWEQFF	TGTGCCAGCAGCCCGGGATGGGAGCAGTTCTTC
TRBV4-3	TRBD1	-	TRBJ2-3	CASSPPPGTGEADTQYF	TGCGCCAGCAGCCCCCCCCCCGGGACAGGGGAGGCAGATACGCAGTATTTT
TRBV29-1	TRBD2	many	TRBJ2-5	CSVEDPKTSGDQETQYF	TGCAGCGTTGAAGATCCCAAGACTAGCGGGGACCAAGAGACCCAGTACTTC
TRBV6-1	TRBD2	few	TRBJ2-3	CASSPAGGTDTQYF	TGTGCCAGCAGTCCAGCGGGGGGCACAGATACGCAGTATTTT
TRBV12-3/TRBV12-4	TRBD2	many	TRBJ2-3	CASSFLAGGPDTQYF	TGTGCCAGCAGTTTCCTAGCGGGGGGGCCTGATACGCAGTATTTT
TRBV6-2/TRBV6-3	-	-	TRBJ2-7	CASSSPGVLGEQYF	TGTGCCAGCAGTTCCCCGGGCGTTCTGGGCGAGCAGTACTTC
TRBV6-2/TRBV6-3	-	few	TRBJ1-5	CASSYGPNNQPQHF	TGTGCCAGCAGTTACGGGCCGAACAATCAGCCCCAGCATTTT
TRBV12-3/TRBV12-4	-	many	TRBJ1-5	CASGIGNQPQHF	TGTGCCAGCGGTATCGGGAATCAGCCCCAGCATTTT
TRBV9	-	few	TRBJ1-3	CASSVGRVASSPGNTIYF	TGTGCCAGCAGCGTAGGGAGGGTAGCATCCTCTCCTGGAAACACCATATATTTT
TRBV4-3	TRBD2	-	TRBJ2-2	CASSQDGLARTGELFF	TGCGCCAGCAGCCAGGACGGACTAGCGAGGACCGGGGAGCTGTTTTTT
TRBV3-2	-	-	TRBJ2-1	CAFSQGLAGGSSYNEQFF	TGTGCCTTCAGTCAGGGGCTAGCGGGGGGGAGCTCCTACAATGAGCAGTTCTTC
TRBV2	-	many	TRBJ1-5	CASSETNQPQHF	TGTGCCAGCAGTGAGACCAATCAGCCCCAGCATTTT
TRBV5-1	TRBD1	many	TRBJ2-3	CASSLEPGTGTTDTQYF	TGCGCCAGCAGCTTGGAACCCGGGACAGGGACCACAGATACGCAGTATTTT
TRBV19	TRBD1	few	TRBJ2-1	CASKSRQGDNEQFF	TGTGCCAGTAAGTCTAGACAGGGCGACAATGAGCAGTTCTTC
TRBV19	-	-	TRBJ1-2	CASSIVIQDGYTF	TGTGCCAGTAGTATAGTCATTCAGGATGGCTACACCTTC
TRBV5-1	TRBD2	many	TRBJ2-1	CASSFWSGEGNEQFF	TGCGCCAGCAGCTTTTGGTCCGGGGAGGGCAATGAGCAGTTCTTC
TRBV27	-	-	TRBJ1-5	CASRQTGYSNQPQHF	TGTGCCAGCAGACAGACAGGTTATAGCAATCAGCCCCAGCATTTT
TRBV7-6	-	many	TRBJ2-1	CASSSQVRAEQFF	TGTGCCAGCAGCTCACAGGTTAGGGCTGAGCAGTTCTTC
TRBV11-2	TRBD1	-	TRBJ2-3	CASSPPRVGTARTDTQYF	TGTGCCAGCAGCCCTCCCCGCGTAGGGACAGCGCGCACAGATACGCAGTATTTT
TRBV7-2	TRBD2	-	TRBJ2-5	CASSHGSGEQETQYF	TGTGCCAGCAGCCATGGTAGCGGGGAGCAAGAGACCCAGTACTTC
TRBV24-1	-	many	TRBJ2-3	CATSDLKAVDTQYF	TGTGCCACCAGTGATTTGAAAGCGGTAGATACGCAGTATTTT
TRBV6-5	-	few	TRBJ1-1	CASSYSRQDMNTEAFF	TGTGCCAGCAGTTACAGCAGACAGGACATGAACACTGAAGCTTTCTTT
TRBV6-5	-	many	TRBJ2-5	CASSNDRTQETQYF	TGTGCCAGCAGTAACGACAGAACCCAAGAGACCCAGTACTTC
TRBV5-6	-	many	TRBJ2-1	CASSPIPLQGNEQFF	TGTGCCAGCAGTCCAATACCCCTTCAGGGCAATGAGCAGTTCTTC
TRBV7-9	-	many	TRBJ1-1	CASRETGSNTEAFF	TGTGCCAGCAGAGAAACAGGGTCGAACACTGAAGCTTTCTTT
TRBV6-5	-	many	TRBJ1-5	CASSYSGGGQPQHF	TGTGCCAGCAGTTACTCTGGGGGCGGTCAGCCCCAGCATTTT
TRBV4-1	-	few	TRBJ2-3	CASSQALATDTQYF	TGCGCCAGCAGCCAAGCCCTGGCCACAGATACGCAGTATTTT
TRBV11-3	-	once	TRBJ2-7	CASSPSAGSYEQYF	TGTGCCAGCAGCCCCTCGGCGGGGAGCTACGAGCAGTACTTC
TRBV4-2	-	many	TRBJ2-7	CASSQEVGDFSYEQYF	TGTGCCAGCAGCCAAGAGGTAGGGGACTTCTCCTACGAGCAGTACTTC
TRBV24-1	-	many	TRBJ2-2	CATSDLVSGWNTGELFF	TGTGCCACCAGTGATTTGGTGTCAGGATGGAACACCGGGGAGCTGTTTTTT
TRBV29-1	-	many	TRBJ2-2	CSVDVDTGELFF	TGCAGCGTTGACGTTGACACCGGGGAGCTGTTTTTT